Listed here is a single T cell receptor (beta chain). What it binds is unknown. The data were taken from a study of T cells after yellow fever vaccination. As for the study in general: Libraries from low-cell-number fractions were prepared with the SMART-Seq v4 Ultra Low Input RNA kit.

The TCR cDNA carried a universal primer site and UMIs from 5'RACE template switching. TCRdb re-derived calls from the 5' RACE reads in MiXCR, one entry per CDR3 protein. The table records approximately 600,000 distinct CDR3 sequences, 12% of them present only once. Study results and limitations: Overall, a small share of clonotypes was seen in both CD4 and CD8 compartments. Once the booster was given, most primary-vaccination clones reappeared, at about 97% for CD4 and over 70% for CD8.

Germline V gives CDR1 SGHTA, CDR2 FQGNSA. V lost 7 bases and J lost 3; bases outside the gene matches: 8. The CDR3 is 15 amino acids. The V call is TRBV7-2, the J call TRBJ2-3, with 9 nucleotides matching TRBD2. The sequence was obtained from a young man who received the YFV17D yellow fever vaccine. This specimen consisted of PBMCs, obtained on the day of the yellow fever booster vaccination. This CDR3 reads CASNPISGRTDTQYF. The CDR3 DNA follows: TGTGCCAGCAACCCGATTAGCGGGAGAACAGATACGCAGTATTTT. The whole variable domain, filled in from reference TRBV7-2 and TRBJ2-3, reads GAGVSQSPSNKVTEKGKDVELRCDPISGHTALYWYRQSLGQGLEFLIYFQGNSAPDKSGLPSDRFSAERTGGSVSTLTIQRTQQEDSAVYLCASNPISGRTDTQYFGPGTRLTVL.